Following are 23 T cell receptor beta chains from one sample sequenced in a study of beta chain features in type 1 diabetes. Isolated RNA was reverse transcribed in full, so expressed TCRB transcripts were sequenced. Sequenced by immunoSEQ multiplex PCR; TCRdb stores in-frame clones only, minus some. Among about 220,000 clones, approximately 10% were seen once, and the ten largest hold 1% to 1.5%. Sequenced: central memory CD4+ T cells from blood. The receptors derive from a man younger than 35 in good health.

Here the CDR3 reads CASSQGTGTSGTNTQYF. CDR3 sequence (DNA): TGCGCCAGCAGCCAAGGTACTGGGACTAGCGGGACGAATACGCAGTATTTT. J is TRBJ2-3 and V is TRBV4-3; 13 bases match TRBD2. V lost 1 base to trimming and J lost 7 bases; unmatched junction nucleotides: 8. The CDR3 is 17 residues long. CDR1 LGHNA and CDR2 YSLEER come from the germline V gene.

This clone was counted between two and nine times. V is TRBV5-6 and J is TRBJ2-7, with TRBD2 identical over 8 bases. Looked up from germline, CDR1 is SGHDT and CDR2 is YYEEEE. This CDR3 comprises 16 residues. V shed 3 bases, J shed 4 bases, and the junction held 12 bases outside the gene matches. The CDR3 region is CASSYNSGSRRYEQYF. The CDR3 bases are TGTGCCAGCAGCTATAACAGCGGGAGTAGGCGGTACGAGCAGTACTTC.

The chain recombines TRBV18 with TRBJ2-5; tentatively, D is TRBD2 (5 bases). The CDR3 has 13 amino acids. Trimming removed 6 bases from V and 2 bases from J, with 10 bases in between. CDR1 KGHSH and CDR2 LQKENI come from the germline V gene. The CDR3 loop reads CASSSDLQETQYF. The CDR3 DNA reads as TGTGCCAGCTCCTCGGACTTACAAGAGACCCAGTACTTC. Looking up the rest from reference TRBV18 and TRBJ2-5 gives the full variable domain: NAGVMQNPRHLVRRRGQEARLRCSPMKGHSHVYWYRQLPEEGLKFMVYLQKENIIDESGMPKERFSAEFPKEGPSILRIQQVVRGDSAAYFCASSSDLQETQYFGPGTRLLVL.

The rearrangement joins TRBV6-5 to TRBJ2-7; D gene ambiguous. The CDR3 spans 13 residues. Germline V gene lookup returns CDR1 MNHEY and CDR2 SVGAGI. V shed 2 bases and J shed 5 bases, with 10 bases lying between them. The CDR3 spells CASSYNRRDEQYF. The CDR3 coding sequence is TGTGCCAGCAGTTACAATCGCCGGGACGAGCAGTACTTC.

The chain combines TRBV7-9 with TRBJ1-1; D is unresolved. The V gene lost 2 bases and the J gene lost 6 bases, with 10 bases spanning the gap. In germline, CDR1 is SEHNR, CDR2 FQNEAQ (reference sequence). This CDR3 comprises 13 residues. The CDR3 DNA reads as TGTGCCAGCAGCTTAAATGTAATGGCTGAAGCTTTCTTT. This codes for CASSLNVMAEAFF.

This clone appeared a few times. J is TRBJ2-7 and V is TRBV7-2; 7 bases match TRBD1. The junction had 3 bases not matched to a gene; V was cut back by 2 bases and J by 2 bases. CDR1 is SGHTA, CDR2 FQGNSA, per germline. This CDR3 region has 14 residues. The CDR3 protein is CASSLYRGPYEQYF. The CDR3 DNA follows: TGTGCCAGCAGCTTATACAGGGGACCCTACGAGCAGTACTTC.

This clone came up a few times. The chain employs TRBV7-2 and TRBJ1-1, with unresolved D. Germline loops: CDR1 SGHTA, CDR2 FQGNSA. Trimming took off 4 bases at V and 2 bases at J, with 8 bases between the two ends. The CDR3 consists of 13 residues. CDR3 DNA sequence: TGTGCCAGCAGCTGGATAGTCAACACTGAAGCTTTCTTT. Protein sequence: CASSWIVNTEAFF.

There are a few counts of this clone. CDR3 in DNA: TGCAGTGCTCTAGATACCTACGAGCAGTACTTC. This gives the protein CSALDTYEQYF. This rearrangement joins TRBV20-1 to TRBJ2-7, with D unresolved. V lost 5 bases to trimming and J lost 2 bases, with 7 bases between them. The germline gives CDR1 DFQATT, CDR2 SNEGSKA (reference sequence). The CDR3 consists of 11 residues.

This clone came up a few times. The rearrangement joins TRBV4-3 to TRBJ2-5; 11 nucleotides match TRBD2. CDR3 length: 16 amino acids. The V gene's germline CDR1 is LGHNA and CDR2 YSLEER. Trimming took 1 base from V and 1 from J; bases not matched to a gene: 2. The CDR3: CASSQGTSGSQETQYF. The CDR3 DNA is TGCGCCAGCAGCCAAGGGACTAGCGGGTCCCAAGAGACCCAGTACTTC.

This clone was seen a handful of times. V usage is TRBV30 and J usage is TRBJ2-6; a weak D match, TRBD2 (5 bases). The CDR3 loop spans 15 amino acids. CDR1 and CDR2 (germline): GTSNPN, SVGIG (reference sequence). The V end was cut by 2 bases, the J end by 0 bases, with 8 bases between. The CDR3 spells CAWSWGDSGANVLTF. The CDR3 bases are TGTGCCTGGAGTTGGGGAGACTCTGGGGCCAACGTCCTGACTTTC.

In the case of this clone: At one end, the junction sequence differs from germline, possibly due to a read error. The gene calls are TRBV7-7 and TRBJ2-5; the match to TRBD2 covers 7 bases. Per germline, CDR1 SSHAT and CDR2 FNYEAQ (reference sequence). CDR3 size: 13 residues. The CDR3 here is CASSQGRGETQYF. The CDR3 DNA follows: TGTGCTAGCAGCCAAGGGAGGGGTGAGACCCAGTACTTC.

This clone appeared many times. The chain carries TRBV29-1 and TRBJ2-7; TRBD1 matches 7 bases. This CDR3 has 13 residues. Per germline, CDR1 SQVTM and CDR2 ANQGSEA. Losses at the gene ends were 6 bases for V and 6 bases for J; bases not matched to a gene: 11. DNA of the CDR3: TGCAGCGTGGAGCGACAGGGAAACTCCGAGCAGTACTTC. Its translation is CSVERQGNSEQYF.

This sequence joins TRBV7-8 and TRBJ1-1; D ambiguous. The ends were cut back, 5 bases at V and 1 base at J, with 14 bases in the middle. Germline V gene data show CDR1 as SGHVS and CDR2 as FQNEAQ. The CDR3 runs 15 residues. CDR3 residues: CASSPSERQNTEAFF. The CDR3 DNA follows: TGTGCCAGCAGCCCAAGTGAACGCCAGAACACTGAAGCTTTCTTT.

The table lists this clone with a few counts. This CDR3 reads CAWTSGLAGTDTQYF. DNA for the CDR3: TGTGCCTGGACCTCGGGGCTAGCGGGCACAGATACGCAGTATTTT. The chain combines TRBV30 with TRBJ2-3; TRBD2 matches 7 bases. V dropped 4 bases and J dropped 1; count of bases not matched to a gene: 8. Germline CDR1 and CDR2: GTSNPN and SVGIG (reference sequence). This CDR3 region has 15 residues.

This clone was counted between two and nine times. This rearrangement joins TRBV18 to TRBJ2-7, with TRBD1 matching over 9 bases. This CDR3 has 15 amino acids. Germline assignment: CDR1 KGHSH and CDR2 LQKENI. With 3 bases clipped from V and 4 bases from J, the junction kept 7 bases outside the gene matches. CDR3 nucleotides: TGTGCCAGCTCACCGGTCGGGACAGGGCTTTACGAGCAGTACTTC. Translating gives CASSPVGTGLYEQYF.

This clone has a handful of counts. The chain uses TRBV9 and TRBJ2-2; D might be TRBD1 (6 bases). Trimming stripped 0 bases from V and 2 bases from J, with 17 bases between. This CDR3 spans 18 amino acids. The germline gives CDR1 SGDLS, CDR2 YYNGEE. The CDR3 here is CASSVVDRQVPNTGELFF. Written as DNA, the CDR3 is TGTGCCAGCAGCGTAGTCGATCGACAGGTCCCTAACACCGGGGAGCTGTTTTTT.

V and J are TRBV5-6 and TRBJ2-3; D unclear. From germline, CDR1 is SGHDT and CDR2 YYEEEE. V dropped 1 base and J dropped 0 bases, with 12 bases sitting between them. CDR3 length equals 16 residues. The CDR3 nucleotides read TGTGCCAGCAGCTTGTCCCGACTTCAAAGCACAGATACGCAGTATTTT. This encodes CASSLSRLQSTDTQYF.

CDR3 nucleotide sequence: TGTGCCAGCAGCTTGGCTGGGGCGCGAGGAAACACCATATATTTT. Its protein is CASSLAGARGNTIYF. The genes are TRBV5-4 and TRBJ1-3, with D perhaps TRBD1 (5 bases). The CDR3 is 15 residues long. The V gene lost 0 bases and the J gene lost 4 bases, with 11 bases spanning the gap. From germline, CDR1 is SGHNT and CDR2 YYREEE (reference sequence).

This clone was found a few times. This chain joins TRBV5-4 and TRBJ2-5, with 7 bases aligning to TRBD1. Germline assignment: CDR1 SGHNT and CDR2 YYREEE (reference sequence). This CDR3 has 13 amino acids. V was pared by 4 bases and J by 4 bases, with 4 bases of the junction left unmatched. The CDR3 loop is CASSRQGLETQYF. CDR3 bases: TGTGCCAGCAGCCGACAGGGTCTAGAGACCCAGTACTTC.

The table lists this clone with many counts. V and J are TRBV11-2 and TRBJ2-1, with D unclear. CDR3 length: 13 amino acids. V lost 5 bases and J 5 bases, leaving 10 bases between the germline ends. Germline assignment: CDR1 SGHAT and CDR2 FQNNGV. The CDR3 protein is CASSRDPHNEQFF. The DNA for the CDR3 is TGTGCCAGCAGCCGTGACCCACACAATGAGCAGTTCTTC.

This clone was observed a few times. The chain recombines TRBV11-3 with TRBJ2-2, with 8 bases aligning to TRBD1. This CDR3 has 16 amino acids. V gave up 3 bases and J gave up 1 base; unmatched junction bases: 4. Germline CDR1 SGHNT, CDR2 YENEEA. The CDR3 bases are TGTGCCAGCAGCTTCACCGGGACAGGGAACACCGGGGAGCTGTTTTTT. The encoded protein is CASSFTGTGNTGELFF. The full variable domain, its missing parts supplied by reference TRBV11-3 and TRBJ2-2, is EAGVVQSPRYKIIEKKQPVAFWCNPISGHNTLYWYLQNLGQGPELLIRYENEEAVDDSQLPKDRFSAERLKGVDSTLKIQPAELGDSAVYLCASSFTGTGNTGELFFGEGSRLTVL.

This chain joins TRBV25-1 and TRBJ2-3, with a weak D call TRBD2 (6 bases). Trimming left V 2 bases short and J 3 bases short, with 12 bases between. Germline V gene sequence: CDR1 MGHDK, CDR2 SYGVNS. The CDR3 has 15 residues. The CDR3: CASSELWGDTDTQYF. In DNA form, the CDR3 reads TGTGCCAGCAGTGAACTGTGGGGGGATACAGATACGCAGTATTTT.

The chain recombines TRBV7-9 with TRBJ2-1; maybe TRBD2 (5 bases). Trimming removed 6 bases from V and 6 bases from J, with 24 bases in between. The CDR3 is 17 residues long. Germline CDR1 and CDR2: SEHNR and FQNEAQ (reference sequence). Written as DNA, the CDR3 is TGTGCCAGCAGTTTTATCCCCGCGGCGGGCCGCCCCAATGAGCAGTTCTTC. Residues: CASSFIPAAGRPNEQFF.